The T cell receptor (beta chain) under discussion was sequenced for a study of HIV-infected patients and healthy controls (dated by TCRdb to between 2012 and 2015). Notes on the research overall: CD4 counts were modestly but significantly increased in 14 of 16 patients after three months of therapy, but they remained below normal ranges. CD8 counts showed no consistent shift during early therapy, whereas the CD4:CD8 ratio rose slightly. Viral load became undetectable in about 65% of the 16 patients by the second bleed and in all patients after a further year of therapy. Patients exhibited no overall T-cell lymphocytopenia, and total CDR3 counts per chain were not significantly different from those of controls. Whether deep TCR repertoire sequencing of small blood samples from HIV patients could capture immune perturbation and reconstitution was tested in the study. Summary of the overall study and its limitations: The pairing of alpha and beta chains was not determined in the samples. Unequal numbers of distinct sequences between patients and controls complicated comparisons, and size-matching overweighted rare events from HIV-infected data. MAIT cell alpha-chain CDR3s were found at high frequency in healthy controls but were severely depleted in HIV+ repertoires. In size-matched repertoire data, the apparent post-therapy recovery of the Gini index in HIV-infected patients was not replicated. Eight alpha and eight beta V genes showed significantly different mean usage between HIV-infected patients and controls. A major limit on how widely the findings apply, in the view of the authors, was that only sixteen HIV-infected individuals were processed. HLA typing of donors was not performed in the study. The therapy captured by the treated samples lasted only three to four months, arguably too short a period to observe immune reconstitution given low adult thymic output. Slight age and sex profile differences between the study cohorts did not explain the observed diversity differences. Healthy control repertoires showed roughly threefold more distinct CDR3s and higher Shannon diversity than untreated HIV+ repertoires. More CDR3s were shared between individuals among healthy controls than among HIV+ patients, as measured by Jaccard index and by the count of highly shared sequences. HIV-associated CDR3s exhibited a significant reduction in frequency during therapy, whereas CMV-associated CDR3s exhibited no significant change, although the majority increased in frequency. Significantly higher mean Gini indices were seen in HIV-infected repertoires than in controls, possibly reflecting oligoclonality. The use of whole blood limited sequencing depth and precluded separation of the dynamics of distinct T-cell subpopulations.

Using SuperScript III with primers targeting the alpha and beta constant regions, approximately 500 ng of RNA was reverse transcribed. Separate libraries for the alpha and beta chains were generated through chain-specific third strand synthesis that incorporated multiplexing indices. The protocol used a single primer pair to amplify all rearrangements within a chain, which avoided primer bias, and attached molecular barcodes to each cDNA molecule. T4 RNA Ligase 1 joined purified cDNA to a 5' RACE adapter that carried a random hexamer and the SP2 sequencing primer site. The authors primed second strand synthesis from the SP2 site with Phusion polymerase and used slow temperature ramps to favor optimal annealing. Joined together, two random hexamer sequences that had both been added before amplification formed the 12-nucleotide barcode of each molecule. A brief initial PCR introduced P5 and P7 adapter elements together with a second index, and a roughly 22-cycle amplification PCR using P5s and P7 primers was subsequently performed. In total the libraries went through about 25 PCR cycles, after which the libraries were quantified on a Qubit, sized on a Bioanalyzer, and diluted to around 3.9 nM. Normalized libraries were sequenced on an Illumina MiSeq with 2 x 250 paired-end kits. Reverse transcription reactions underwent purification over MinElute columns, with elution into roughly 10 ul Tris-Cl. The adapter ligations were run for around 23 hours at 16 degrees C, and AMPure XP beads at a 1:1 ratio were afterwards used to clean them. In the source study's methods: A modified Decombinator processed the demultiplexed FASTQ files and output V, J, insert and barcode information. Sequences sharing a barcode but differing from the dominant sequence were discarded as errors, and barcodes clustered at Levenshtein distance 3 were counted to estimate original cDNA molecules. Downstream analyses used R packages ineq, vegan, igraph and RCytoscape, with IMGT nomenclature and CDR3 definitions. V gene usage was computed over distinct sequences, each TCR counted once to avoid skew from clonal expansion. Within a donor, similarity networks joined unique CDR3 amino acid sequences in every case where two of them were separated by a single Levenshtein edit. Published HIV-specific CDR3s (around 100 alpha, approximately 700 beta) and CMV-specific CDR3s (about twelve alpha, more than 250 beta) were assembled and queried against the repertoires. Random subsampling to size-matched repertoires demonstrated that the decreased diversity in patients did not result from their lower sequence numbers. Using fastp at Q25 and MiXCR, TCRdb reprocessed the public reads and kept productive beta chains. Rows are combined by CDR3 protein, so each entry shows the most common genes and DNA. These V and J calls rely on TCRdb rather than the paper's analysis. A total of about 10,000 distinct CDR3 sequences appear in this sample, almost 6% of them only once. 25% to 30% of the sample goes to the ten largest clones.

The study collected follow-up blood from HIV-infected patients roughly three months, about 14 weeks, after antiretroviral therapy began. Whole blood was used without cell fractionation, so the repertoire reflected all unsorted peripheral T cells. For RNA extraction, about 2.7 ml of peripheral blood was collected into Tempus tubes. Treatment interruptions were among the grounds for excluding patients from enrollment, as were febrile or AIDS-related illness, tumors, hepatitis B or C coinfection, immunomodulatory therapy and recent vaccination. Residual genomic DNA was removed with the TURBO-DNase kit and globin mRNA was depleted with GLOBINclear. Its CDR3 holds 16 amino acids, cysteine through phenylalanine. Solely the CDR3 DNA is kept, with 48 bases framed from the first base. V and J are truncated by 6 bases and 4 bases respectively, leaving an intervening sequence of 21 bases. From a lookup of the germline V gene, CDR1 and CDR2 are MNHEY and SVGEGT.

This clonotype was seen many times. Its antigen remains undetermined. The record has no base qualities; no much larger clone is one base away. The origin of this receptor is an adult with HIV infection. The donor label of this sample is uncertain. This receptor chain uses TRBV6-2 or TRBV6-3 and TRBJ2-5; matching of 6 bases hints at TRBD1 as the D gene. The specimen comprised blood, sampled during antiretroviral therapy. Here the CDR3 is given as CASRPIGTPDGETQYF. The nucleotide sequence reads TGTGCCAGCAGACCCATAGGGACACCCGACGGAGAGACCCAGTACTTC.